The entry below describes one T cell receptor (beta chain). The antigen it binds to is not known. No quality values exist for individual bases; no much larger clone is one base distant. This entry belongs to a study of blood T cells in healthy people across ages (dated by TCRdb to about 2015). A note on the overall study: In model experiments, roughly one uniquely barcoded TCR beta cDNA molecule per two T cells was captured by template switching. The study measured age-related changes in TCR beta repertoire diversity using deep sequencing normalized with unique cDNA molecular identifiers. The donors were divided into four age groups: young (average approximately 17 years), middle-aged (under 40), aged (around 59) and long-lived (around 87). To avoid experimental bias, donors of different ages were distributed randomly across sequencing lanes. Using the same blood draw, the study looked at two additional independent replicas of 1 million unique cDNA reads for two donors, one aged 18 to 30 and the other aged 80 or older. Findings and caveats that apply to the study as a whole: Compared with the aged group, more naive CD4+ T cells, fewer expanded clones and increased TCR diversity were shown by the long-lived group, suggesting age selection. A strong correlation was found between observed TCR beta diversity and the percentage of naive T cells measured by flow cytometry. Because profiling used bulk unsorted PBMCs, naive and antigen-experienced compartments could not be compared conclusively. The CMV infection status of donors was not known, potentially confounding age-related changes in expanded clonotypes. Estimates of total diversity from one million sequenced T cells were regarded as lower bounds and underestimates. As age increased, observed TCR beta diversity per million T cells dropped in a roughly linear way, and a significant reduction was already evident by age around 41.

Library preparation used 5' RACE. Sequencing was performed on an Illumina HiSeq 2500. A second PCR of roughly 6 to 11 cycles was performed with a sample-barcoded 5' primer and a J-beta primer mix. Each TCR beta cDNA molecule received a unique molecular identifier from a template-switch 5' adaptor carrying 12 random nucleotides. At least 2.5 million CDR3-containing paired-end reads were obtained from each sample. The Mint cDNA synthesis kit, primed by a TRBC-specific oligonucleotide, was used to synthesize first-strand cDNA from all RNA. After uracil-DNA glycosylase treatment, a first 18-cycle PCR used universal primers M1SS and BC2_uni_R on all cDNA. Concerning the study's data processing: For normalization, 1 million high-quality reads were randomly selected from each sample, with every read carrying a distinct molecular identifier. Reads sharing molecular identifiers were discarded rather than binned into consensus sequences. MiTCR, with a Q25 quality threshold and the strictest error-elimination algorithm, was used for CDR3 identification, clonotype clustering and error correction. A nonparametric unseen species model using Euler transformation provided a lower-bound estimate of total TCR beta diversity. TCRdb's own reprocessing of the public reads used fastp at Q25 and MiXCR and kept productive beta chains. CDR3 protein sequences are deduplicated, and each keeps its most common genes and DNA. The V and J calls shown here were made by TCRdb, not taken from the authors' results. The sample table shows 1.5 million to 1.9 million distinct CDR3 sequences, and 42% are seen once. The leading ten clones occupy about 3.8% of the sample.

CDR1 and CDR2, per the germline V gene, are ENHRY and SYGVKD. Trimming removed 6 bases from V and 11 bases from J, leaving 17 bases between the germline ends. There are 13 amino acids in the CDR3, from cysteine to phenylalanine inclusive. Here the CDR3 DNA is all that survives: 39 bases in frame from base 1. The roughly 37 donors, aged 6 to 90 years, were systemically healthy Caucasian individuals from Russia. Approximately 9.7 milliliters of peripheral blood were drawn from each donor into EDTA-treated Vacutainer tubes. PBMCs were isolated by Ficoll-Paque density-gradient centrifugation, with at least 7 million obtained per sample. Total RNA was extracted from PBMCs with Trizol reagent, with at least 5 micrograms obtained per sample. The percentages of naive CD45RAhigh/CD27high T cells were determined by flow cytometry on a PBMC aliquot from every donor.

Specimen: blood. This TCR was sampled from a woman under 30 in good health. This sequence uses TRBV10-3 and TRBJ1-5; perhaps TRBD1 is the D gene, with 5 bases matching. The CDR3 protein: CAISTDWGGAQHF. The nucleotides are TGTGCCATCAGCACCGATTGGGGGGGGGCCCAGCATTTT.